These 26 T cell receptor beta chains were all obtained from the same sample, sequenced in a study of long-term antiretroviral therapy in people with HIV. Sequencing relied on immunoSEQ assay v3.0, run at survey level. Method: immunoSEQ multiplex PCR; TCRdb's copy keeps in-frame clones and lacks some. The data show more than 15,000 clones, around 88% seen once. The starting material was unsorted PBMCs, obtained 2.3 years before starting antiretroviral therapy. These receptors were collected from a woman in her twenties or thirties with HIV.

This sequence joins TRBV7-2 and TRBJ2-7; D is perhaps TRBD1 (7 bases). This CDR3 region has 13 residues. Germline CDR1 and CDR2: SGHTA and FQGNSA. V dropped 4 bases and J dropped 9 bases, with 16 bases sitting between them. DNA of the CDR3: TGTGCCAGCAGCTGGGACCAGGGGGGTGGGCAGTACTTC. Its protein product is CASSWDQGGGQYF.

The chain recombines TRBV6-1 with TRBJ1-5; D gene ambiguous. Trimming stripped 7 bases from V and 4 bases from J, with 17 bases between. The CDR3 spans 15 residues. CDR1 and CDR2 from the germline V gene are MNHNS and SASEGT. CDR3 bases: TGTGCCAGCAACCCGGAGCATTCTTTTAATCAGCCCCAGCATTTT. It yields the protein CASNPEHSFNQPQHF.

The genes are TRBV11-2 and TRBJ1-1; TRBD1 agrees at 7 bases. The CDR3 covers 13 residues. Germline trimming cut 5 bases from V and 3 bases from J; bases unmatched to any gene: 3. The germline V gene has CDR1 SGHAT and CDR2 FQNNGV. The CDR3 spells CASSPDRDTEAFF. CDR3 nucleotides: TGTGCCAGCAGCCCTGACAGGGACACTGAAGCTTTCTTT.

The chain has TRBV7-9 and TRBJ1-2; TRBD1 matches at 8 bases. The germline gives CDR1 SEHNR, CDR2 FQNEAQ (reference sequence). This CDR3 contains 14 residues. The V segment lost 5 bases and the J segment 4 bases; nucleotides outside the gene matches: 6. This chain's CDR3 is CASSPGGQAYGYTF. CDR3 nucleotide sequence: TGTGCCAGCAGCCCCGGGGGACAGGCCTATGGCTACACCTTC.

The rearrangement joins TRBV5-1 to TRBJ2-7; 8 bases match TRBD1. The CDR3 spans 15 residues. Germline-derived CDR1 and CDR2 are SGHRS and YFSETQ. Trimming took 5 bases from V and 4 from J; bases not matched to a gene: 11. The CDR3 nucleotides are TGCGCCAGCAGATTGACCCAGGGGGCTGTTTACGAGCAGTACTTC. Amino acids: CASRLTQGAVYEQYF.

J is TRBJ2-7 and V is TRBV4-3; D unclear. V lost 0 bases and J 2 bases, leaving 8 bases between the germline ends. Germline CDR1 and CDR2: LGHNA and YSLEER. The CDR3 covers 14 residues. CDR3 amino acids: CASSQDSLAYEQYF. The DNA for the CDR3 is TGCGCCAGCAGCCAAGATTCGTTGGCCTACGAGCAGTACTTC.

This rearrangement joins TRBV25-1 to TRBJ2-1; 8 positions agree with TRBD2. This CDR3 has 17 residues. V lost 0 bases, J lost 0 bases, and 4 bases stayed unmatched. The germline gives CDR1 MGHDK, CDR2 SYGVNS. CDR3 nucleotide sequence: TGTGCCAGCAGTGAATATGGCGGGGGGACCTCCTACAATGAGCAGTTCTTC. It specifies CASSEYGGGTSYNEQFF.

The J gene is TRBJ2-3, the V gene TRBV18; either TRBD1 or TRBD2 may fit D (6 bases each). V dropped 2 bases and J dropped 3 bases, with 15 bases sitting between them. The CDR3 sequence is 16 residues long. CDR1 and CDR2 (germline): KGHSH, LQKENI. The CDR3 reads CASSPALKGGTDTQYF. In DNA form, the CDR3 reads TGTGCCAGCTCACCAGCGCTTAAAGGGGGGACAGATACGCAGTATTTT.

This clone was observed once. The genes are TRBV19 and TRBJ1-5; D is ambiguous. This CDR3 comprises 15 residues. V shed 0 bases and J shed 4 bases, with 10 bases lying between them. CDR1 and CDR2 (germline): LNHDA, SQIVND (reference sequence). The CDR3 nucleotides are TGTGCCAGTAGTATAGATCGACGGAAAAATCAGCCCCAGCATTTT. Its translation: CASSIDRRKNQPQHF.

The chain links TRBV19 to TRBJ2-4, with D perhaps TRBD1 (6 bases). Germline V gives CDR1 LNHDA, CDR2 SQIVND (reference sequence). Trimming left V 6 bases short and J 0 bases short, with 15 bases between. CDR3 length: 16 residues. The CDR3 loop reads CASSPPGHRAKNIQYF. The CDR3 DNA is TGTGCCAGTAGCCCACCGGGACACCGAGCCAAAAACATTCAGTACTTC.

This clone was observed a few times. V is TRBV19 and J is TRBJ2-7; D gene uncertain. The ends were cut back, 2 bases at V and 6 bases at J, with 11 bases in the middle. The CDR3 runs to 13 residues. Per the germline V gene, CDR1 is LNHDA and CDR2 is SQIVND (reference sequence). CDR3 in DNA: TGTGCCAGTAGTATAACCGACCGAGGCGAGCAGTACTTC. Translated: CASSITDRGEQYF.

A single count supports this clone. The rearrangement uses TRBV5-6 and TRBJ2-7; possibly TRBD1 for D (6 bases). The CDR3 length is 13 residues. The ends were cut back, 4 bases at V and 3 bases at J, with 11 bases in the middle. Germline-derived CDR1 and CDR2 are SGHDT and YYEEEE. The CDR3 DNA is TGTGCCAGCAGCAGCCGGGACATCTACGAGCAGTACTTC. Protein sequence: CASSSRDIYEQYF.

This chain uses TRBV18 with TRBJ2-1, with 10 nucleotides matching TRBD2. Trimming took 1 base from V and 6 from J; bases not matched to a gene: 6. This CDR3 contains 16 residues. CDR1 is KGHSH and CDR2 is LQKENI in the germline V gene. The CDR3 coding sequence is TGTGCCAGCTCACCACTGGGCAGCGGGGGGGTCAATGAGCAGTTCTTC. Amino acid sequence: CASSPLGSGGVNEQFF.

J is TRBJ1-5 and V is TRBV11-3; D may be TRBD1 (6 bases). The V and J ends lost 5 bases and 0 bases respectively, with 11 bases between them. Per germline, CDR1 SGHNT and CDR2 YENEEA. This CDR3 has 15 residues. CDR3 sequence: CASSATGNSNQPQHF. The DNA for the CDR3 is TGTGCCAGCAGCGCAACAGGGAATAGCAATCAGCCCCAGCATTTT.

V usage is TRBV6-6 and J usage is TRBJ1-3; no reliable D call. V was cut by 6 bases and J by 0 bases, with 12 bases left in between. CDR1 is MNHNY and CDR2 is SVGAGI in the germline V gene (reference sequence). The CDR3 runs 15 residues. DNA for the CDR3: TGTGCCAGCAGGGCCTTTGAGAGCTCTGGAAACACCATATATTTT. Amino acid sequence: CASRAFESSGNTIYF.

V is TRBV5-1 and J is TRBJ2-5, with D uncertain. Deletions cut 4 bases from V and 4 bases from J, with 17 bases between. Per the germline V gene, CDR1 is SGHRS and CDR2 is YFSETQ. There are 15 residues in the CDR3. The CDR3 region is CASSPQWGSAETQYF. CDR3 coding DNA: TGCGCCAGCAGCCCGCAGTGGGGATCGGCAGAGACCCAGTACTTC.

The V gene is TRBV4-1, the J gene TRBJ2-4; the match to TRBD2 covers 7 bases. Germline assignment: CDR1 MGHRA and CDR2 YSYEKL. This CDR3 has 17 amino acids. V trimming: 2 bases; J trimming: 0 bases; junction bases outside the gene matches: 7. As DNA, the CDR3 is TGCGCCAGCAGCCAATGGGGGAGGGACCTAGCCAAAAACATTCAGTACTTC. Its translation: CASSQWGRDLAKNIQYF.

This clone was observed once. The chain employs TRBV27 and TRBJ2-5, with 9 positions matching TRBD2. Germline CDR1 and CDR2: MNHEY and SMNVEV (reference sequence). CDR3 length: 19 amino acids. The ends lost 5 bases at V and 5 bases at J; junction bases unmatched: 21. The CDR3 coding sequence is TGTGCCAGCAGTGTTGCGGCGGGGGGGTTGGTTAGGGTCCGGGAGACCCAGTACTTC. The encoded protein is CASSVAAGGLVRVRETQYF.

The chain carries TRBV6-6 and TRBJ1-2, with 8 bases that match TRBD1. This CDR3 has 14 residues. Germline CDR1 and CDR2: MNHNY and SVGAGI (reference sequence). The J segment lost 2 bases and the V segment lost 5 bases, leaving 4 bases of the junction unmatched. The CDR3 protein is CASSRGQANYGYTF. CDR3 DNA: TGTGCCAGCAGTAGGGGACAGGCGAACTATGGCTACACCTTC.

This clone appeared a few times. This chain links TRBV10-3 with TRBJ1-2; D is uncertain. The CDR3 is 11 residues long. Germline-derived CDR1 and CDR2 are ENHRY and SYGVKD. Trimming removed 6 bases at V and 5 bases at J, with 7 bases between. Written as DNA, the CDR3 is TGTGCCATCAGCGAACAGTATGGCTACACCTTC. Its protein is CAISEQYGYTF.

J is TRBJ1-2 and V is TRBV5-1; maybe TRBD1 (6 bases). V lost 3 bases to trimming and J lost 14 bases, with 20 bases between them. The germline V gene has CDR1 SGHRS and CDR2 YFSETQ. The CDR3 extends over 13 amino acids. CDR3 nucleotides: TGCGCCAGCAGCTGGGCACGGACAGAGGGCAGGACCTTC. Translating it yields CASSWARTEGRTF.

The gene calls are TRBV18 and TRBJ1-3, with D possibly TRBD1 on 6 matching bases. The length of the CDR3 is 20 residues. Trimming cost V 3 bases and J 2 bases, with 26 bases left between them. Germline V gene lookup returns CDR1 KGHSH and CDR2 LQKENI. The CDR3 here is CASSPRSGGGRSVAGNTIYF. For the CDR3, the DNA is TGTGCCAGCTCACCCCGAAGTGGGGGGGGGCGGTCAGTCGCTGGAAACACCATATATTTT.

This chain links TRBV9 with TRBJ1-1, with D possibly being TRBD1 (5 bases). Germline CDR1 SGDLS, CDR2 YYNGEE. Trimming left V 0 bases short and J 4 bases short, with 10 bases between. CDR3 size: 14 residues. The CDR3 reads CASSVVPGRTEAFF. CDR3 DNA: TGTGCCAGCAGCGTAGTTCCAGGGCGCACTGAAGCTTTCTTT.

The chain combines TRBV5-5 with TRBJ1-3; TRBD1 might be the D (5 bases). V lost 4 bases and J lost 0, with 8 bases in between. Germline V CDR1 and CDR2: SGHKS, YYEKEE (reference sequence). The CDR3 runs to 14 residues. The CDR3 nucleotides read TGTGCCAGCAGCCCACAGGACTCTGGAAACACCATATATTTT. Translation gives CASSPQDSGNTIYF.

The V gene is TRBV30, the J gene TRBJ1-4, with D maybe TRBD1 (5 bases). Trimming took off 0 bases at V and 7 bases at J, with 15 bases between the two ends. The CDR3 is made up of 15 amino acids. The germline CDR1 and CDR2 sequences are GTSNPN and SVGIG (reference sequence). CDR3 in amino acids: CAWSVQVGRGEKLFF. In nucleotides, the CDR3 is TGTGCCTGGAGTGTACAAGTGGGTAGGGGTGAAAAACTGTTTTTT.

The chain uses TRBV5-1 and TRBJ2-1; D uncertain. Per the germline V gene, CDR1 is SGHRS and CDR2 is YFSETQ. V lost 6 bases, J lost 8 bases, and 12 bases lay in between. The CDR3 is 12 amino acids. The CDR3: CASISGLDEQFF. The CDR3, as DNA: TGCGCCAGCATTTCCGGGTTGGATGAGCAGTTCTTC. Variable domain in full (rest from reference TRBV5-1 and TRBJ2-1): KAGVTQTPRYLIKTRGQQVTLSCSPISGHRSVSWYQQTPGQGLQFLFEYFSETQRNKGNFPGRFSGRQFSNSRSEMNVSTLELGDSALYLCASISGLDEQFFGPGTRLTVL.